One sample yielded the 24 T cell receptor beta chains listed below, sequenced in a study of cytomegalovirus exposure and HLA in healthy donors (dated by TCRdb to the late 2010s). The method was the immunoSEQ multiplex PCR assay. A mixture of 60 forward primers for TCR Vbeta segments and 13 reverse primers for TCR Jbeta segments was used in the multiplex PCR. This immuneACCESS table, as held by TCRdb, lists in-frame sequences with V and J called but not all clones. Of the missing ones, under half trace to an unresolved V gene in checked studies; the others have no known cause. The table for this sample lists 280,000 or so clones; about 90% of them were counted only once. About 2.3% of the sample comes from the top ten. Sequenced: PBMCs. The receptors derive from a woman between 18 and 29 years old in good health and CMV-seronegative.

The table lists this clone with a count of one. This chain joins TRBV27 and TRBJ2-7; 9 nucleotides line up with TRBD1. The germline V gene encodes CDR1 MNHEY and CDR2 SMNVEV (reference sequence). The CDR3 is 11 residues long. The V and J ends lost 8 bases and 7 bases, in that order; junction bases with no gene match: 3. The CDR3: CASGTGREQYF. In nucleotides, the CDR3 is TGTGCCAGCGGGACAGGGAGGGAGCAGTACTTC.

This chain uses TRBV5-1 with TRBJ1-4; D call uncertain. V gave up 4 bases and J gave up 7 bases, with 17 bases separating them. The CDR3 has 15 residues. In germline, CDR1 is SGHRS, CDR2 YFSETQ. CDR3 sequence: CASSPYSMTSEKLFF. CDR3 in DNA: TGCGCCAGCAGCCCGTACAGTATGACGAGTGAAAAACTGTTTTTT.

The gene calls are TRBV12-5 and TRBJ1-1, with D perhaps TRBD1 (5 bases). Trimming took 5 bases from V and 8 from J, leaving 12 bases between them. CDR3 length equals 12 residues. Germline CDR1 and CDR2: LGHNT and FRNRAP. CDR3 sequence: CASGTRQLEAFF. The CDR3 coding sequence is TGTGCTAGTGGTACCCGACAGCTGGAAGCTTTCTTT.

The gene calls are TRBV28 and TRBJ2-1; D perhaps matches TRBD2 (5 bases). Trimming took off 4 bases at V and 3 bases at J, with 19 bases between the two ends. The CDR3 runs to 17 residues. Germline V gives CDR1 MDHEN, CDR2 SYDVKM. CDR3 bases: TGTGCCAGCAGTTCGACGTCGGACTGGATCAGCTACAATGAGCAGTTCTTC. Protein product: CASSSTSDWISYNEQFF.

The rearrangement links TRBV9 to TRBJ1-1; D gene unclear. The CDR3 sequence is 13 residues long. V was trimmed by 0 bases and J by 6 bases, leaving 9 bases between them. CDR1 and CDR2 (germline): SGDLS, YYNGEE. The CDR3 bases are TGTGCCAGCAGCGTAGGAGGAGGTTCTGAAGCTTTCTTT. Amino acids: CASSVGGGSEAFF.

The V gene is TRBV9, the J gene TRBJ2-3; 7 bases fit TRBD2. Germline lookup yields CDR1 SGDLS and CDR2 YYNGEE. The J segment lost 1 base and the V segment lost 2 bases, leaving 7 bases of the junction unmatched. The CDR3 extends over 16 amino acids. In DNA form, the CDR3 reads TGTGCCAGCAGCGTGGGGCGTCGGGGGGGCACAGATACGCAGTATTTT. As protein: CASSVGRRGGTDTQYF. Drawing the rest from reference TRBV9 and TRBJ2-3, the complete variable domain is DSGVTQTPKHLITATGQRVTLRCSPRSGDLSVYWYQQSLDQGLQFLIQYYNGEERAKGNILERFSAQQFPDLHSELNLSSLELGDSALYFCASSVGRRGGTDTQYFGPGTRLTVL.

Worth noting for this clone: Other DNA sequences from this sample encode an identical CDR3 as well. The chain joins TRBV6-1 to TRBJ2-7, with 9 nucleotides matching TRBD1. The CDR3 runs to 13 residues. Looked up from germline, CDR1 is MNHNS and CDR2 is SASEGT. Trimming cost V 6 bases and J 3 bases; bases outside gene matches: 3. The CDR3 DNA is TGTGCCAGCAGGCCGGGACAGGGCTACGAGCAGTACTTC. This sequence encodes CASRPGQGYEQYF.

The chain combines TRBV10-1 with TRBJ2-1, with TRBD2 matching 11 bases. Germline CDR1 is WNHNN and CDR2 is SYGVQD (reference sequence). Germline trimming cut 4 bases from V and 0 bases from J; bases unmatched to any gene: 11. This CDR3 spans 19 amino acids. The CDR3 coding sequence is TGCGCCAGCAGTGGGGGGACTAGCGGCCGCTTTAGCTCCTACAATGAGCAGTTCTTC. This sequence encodes CASSGGTSGRFSSYNEQFF.

V usage is TRBV15 and J usage is TRBJ2-2; D not certain. The CDR3 consists of 14 residues. The germline V gene encodes CDR1 LNHNV and CDR2 YYDKDF (reference sequence). V gave up 0 bases and J gave up 6 bases, with 8 bases separating them. The CDR3 region is CATSRDSRAGELFF. CDR3 DNA sequence: TGTGCCACCAGCAGAGATAGCAGAGCCGGGGAGCTGTTTTTT.

This sequence joins TRBV9 and TRBJ2-1; D perhaps matches TRBD2 (6 bases). This CDR3 comprises 16 residues. Between the trimmed V and J ends, which lost 5 bases and 4 bases, there was a span of 19 bases. Per germline, CDR1 SGDLS and CDR2 YYNGEE. CDR3 bases: TGTGCCAGCAGTGCAGCCGCGGCGGGGAGGTACAATGAGCAGTTCTTC. It yields the protein CASSAAAAGRYNEQFF.

The chain joins TRBV5-1 to TRBJ1-2; TRBD1 aligns across 7 bases. J was trimmed by 2 bases and V by 0 bases; bases with no gene match: 13. The CDR3 has 18 amino acids. CDR1 and CDR2 from the germline V gene are SGHRS and YFSETQ. CDR3 in amino acids: CASSLEGGQRHANYGYTF. CDR3 nucleotide sequence: TGCGCCAGCAGCTTGGAGGGGGGACAGCGCCACGCAAACTATGGCTACACCTTC.

This chain joins TRBV6-1 and TRBJ2-7; unclear D gene. In germline, CDR1 is MNHNS, CDR2 SASEGT. V lost 5 bases, J lost 1 base, and 9 bases lay in between. The CDR3 has 13 amino acids. The CDR3 sequence is CASSPSLSYEQYF. The CDR3 DNA reads as TGTGCCAGCAGTCCGTCCCTTTCCTACGAGCAGTACTTC.

This chain joins TRBV30 and TRBJ2-3, with 9 bases that match TRBD1. With 3 bases clipped from V and 4 bases from J, the junction kept 11 bases outside the gene matches. This CDR3 region has 16 residues. In germline, CDR1 is GTSNPN, CDR2 SVGIG (reference sequence). The CDR3 here is CAWSTSTGGTPDTQYF. The CDR3 nucleotides read TGTGCCTGGAGCACTTCGACAGGGGGAACGCCAGATACGCAGTATTTT.

This chain links TRBV13 with TRBJ2-7; 8 nucleotides match TRBD1. The germline V gene encodes CDR1 PRHDT and CDR2 FYEKMQ (reference sequence). Trimming at V came to 8 bases and at J to 6 bases, leaving 12 bases not matched to a gene. This CDR3 comprises 14 residues. DNA of the CDR3: TGTGCCAGCCCCCGCCCCGAGGACAGGGCCGAGCAGTACTTC. Protein product: CASPRPEDRAEQYF.

The gene calls are TRBV27 and TRBJ1-2; tentatively, D is TRBD1 (5 bases). The germline V and J ends were trimmed by 5 bases and 3 bases, with 13 bases remaining between them. The germline V gene encodes CDR1 MNHEY and CDR2 SMNVEV (reference sequence). The CDR3 runs to 14 residues. In nucleotides, the CDR3 is TGTGCCAGCAGTGCGAACAGGAATGACTATGGCTACACCTTC. As protein: CASSANRNDYGYTF.

The rearrangement joins TRBV12-5 to TRBJ2-7; D not resolved. Germline values: CDR1 LGHNT, CDR2 FRNRAP. The ends were cut back, 7 bases at V and 2 bases at J, with 21 bases in the middle. This CDR3 region has 16 residues. CDR3 nucleotide sequence: TGTGCTAGTGATTTAGCACGATTAACGGAGACCTACGAGCAGTACTTC. Its protein product is CASDLARLTETYEQYF.

The V call is TRBV9, the J call TRBJ1-5; D unclear. V lost 0 bases and J 1 base, leaving 8 bases between the germline ends. The CDR3 runs 15 residues. Germline V CDR1 and CDR2: SGDLS, YYNGEE. CDR3 sequence: CASSVDSGSNQPQHF. The CDR3, as DNA: TGTGCCAGCAGCGTAGACTCGGGGAGCAATCAGCCCCAGCATTTT.

The gene calls are TRBV6-5 and TRBJ1-1; possibly TRBD1 for D (6 bases). Germline CDR1 MNHEY, CDR2 SVGAGI. The V end lost 2 bases, the J end lost 5 bases, and 15 bases lay between the germline ends. This CDR3 has 15 amino acids. In nucleotides, the CDR3 is TGTGCCAGCAGTTACAAACAGGGATTGTGGACTGAAGCTTTCTTT. Encoded protein: CASSYKQGLWTEAFF.

The chain uses TRBV5-1 and TRBJ1-2; D uncertain. V lost 6 bases to trimming and J lost 5 bases, with 17 bases between them. The CDR3 loop spans 14 amino acids. Per germline, CDR1 SGHRS and CDR2 YFSETQ. Here the CDR3 reads CASKGGLTEYGYTF. The CDR3 DNA sequence: TGCGCCAGCAAGGGCGGGTTAACGGAATATGGCTACACCTTC.

The chain links TRBV6-5 to TRBJ2-1; 8 bases map to TRBD2. The V gene end was trimmed by 5 bases and the J gene end by 6 bases; junction bases not matched to a gene: 6. The CDR3 loop spans 14 amino acids. The germline V gene has CDR1 MNHEY and CDR2 SVGAGI. In DNA form, the CDR3 reads TGTGCCAGCAGTCGACCCGGGACTAGCAATGAGCAGTTCTTC. Translated: CASSRPGTSNEQFF.

This rearrangement joins TRBV25-1 to TRBJ1-3; D gene unclear. V was cut by 3 bases and J by 0 bases, with 9 bases left in between. The germline V gene has CDR1 MGHDK and CDR2 SYGVNS. The CDR3 contains 15 residues. CDR3 in amino acids: CASSDARGSGNTIYF. The DNA for the CDR3 is TGTGCCAGCAGTGACGCCCGGGGCTCTGGAAACACCATATATTTT.

This sequence joins TRBV29-1 and TRBJ2-4; D gene unclear. Germline loops: CDR1 SQVTM, CDR2 ANQGSEA. This CDR3 comprises 12 residues. V was clipped by 4 bases and J by 4 bases, with 8 bases between them. CDR3 protein: CSVGGRKNIQYF. The DNA for the CDR3 is TGCAGCGTTGGTGGCAGGAAAAACATTCAGTACTTC.

The rearrangement uses TRBV5-1 and TRBJ2-1; perhaps TRBD1 as D (5 bases). The CDR3 is 14 residues long. From germline, CDR1 is SGHRS and CDR2 YFSETQ. Trimming left V 5 bases short and J 0 bases short, with 9 bases between. The CDR3, as DNA: TGCGCCAGCAGAATAGGGGACTCCTACAATGAGCAGTTCTTC. Encoded protein: CASRIGDSYNEQFF.

The chain couples TRBV11-2 to TRBJ1-2; 7 bases agree with TRBD1. Germline CDR1 and CDR2: SGHAT and FQNNGV. The CDR3 is 15 residues long. V was clipped by 1 base and J by 4 bases; unmatched bases: 6. This chain's CDR3 is CASSLVGTALYGYTF. CDR3 nucleotide sequence: TGTGCCAGCAGCTTAGTAGGGACAGCGCTCTATGGCTACACCTTC. The whole variable domain, remainder taken from reference TRBV11-2 and TRBJ1-2, is EAGVAQSPRYKIIEKRQSVAFWCNPISGHATLYWYQQILGQGPKLLIQFQNNGVVDDSQLPKDRFSAERLKGVDSTLKIQPAKLEDSAVYLCASSLVGTALYGYTFGSGTRLTVV.